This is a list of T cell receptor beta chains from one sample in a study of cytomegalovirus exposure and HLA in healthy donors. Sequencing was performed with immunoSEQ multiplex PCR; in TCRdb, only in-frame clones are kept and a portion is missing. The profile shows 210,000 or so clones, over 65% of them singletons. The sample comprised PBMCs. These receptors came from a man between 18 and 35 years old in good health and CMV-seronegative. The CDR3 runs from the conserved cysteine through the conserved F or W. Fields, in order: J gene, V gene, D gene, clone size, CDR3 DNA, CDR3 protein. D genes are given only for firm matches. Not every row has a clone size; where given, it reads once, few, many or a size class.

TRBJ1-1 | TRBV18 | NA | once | TGTGCCAGCTCGAGGGACAAACGGACTGAAGCTTTCTTT | CASSRDKRTEAFF
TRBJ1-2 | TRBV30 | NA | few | TGTGCCTGGAGTGTTGGAGAAACTTATGGCTACACCTTC | CAWSVGETYGYTF
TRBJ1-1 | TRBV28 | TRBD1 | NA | TGTGCCAGCAGTTCATACAGGGGCACTGAAGCTTTCTTT | CASSSYRGTEAFF
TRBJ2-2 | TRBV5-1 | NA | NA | TGCGCCAGCAGCTTGGGGGGGCATTTGGCGACCGCGAACACCGGGGAGCTGTTTTTT | CASSLGGHLATANTGELFF
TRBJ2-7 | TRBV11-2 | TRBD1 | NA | TGTGCCAGCAGCCGGGACAGAAACTACGAGCAGTACTTC | CASSRDRNYEQYF
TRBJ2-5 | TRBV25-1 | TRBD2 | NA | TGTGCCAGCAGTGACGTTGGGGAGGGGATCCAAGAGACCCAGTACTTC | CASSDVGEGIQETQYF
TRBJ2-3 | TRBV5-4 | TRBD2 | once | TGTGCCAGCAGCCGCCTAGCGGGAGATACGCAGTATTTT | CASSRLAGDTQYF
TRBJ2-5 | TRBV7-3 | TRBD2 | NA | TGTGCCAGCAGCTTAATGGGGGGACTAGCGGGAAGAGAGACCCAGTACTTC | CASSLMGGLAGRETQYF
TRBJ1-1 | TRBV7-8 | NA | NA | TGTGCCAGCAGCTTAGCGTCGGGGAACACTGAAGCTTTCTTT | CASSLASGNTEAFF
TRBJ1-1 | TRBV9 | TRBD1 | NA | TGTGCCAGCAGCTTCCGGGACAGGACTGTAGGTACTGAAGCTTTCTTT | CASSFRDRTVGTEAFF
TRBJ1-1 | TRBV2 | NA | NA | TGTGCCAGCAGCGGAGAGGAAGCTTTCTTT | CASSGEEAFF
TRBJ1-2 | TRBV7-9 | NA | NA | TGTGCCAGCTCCATGGGGGGGGCGTATTTCTTC | CASSMGGAYFF
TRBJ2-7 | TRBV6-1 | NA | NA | TGTGCCAGCAGTTATTGGTGGCCATCCTACGAGCAGTACTTC | CASSYWWPSYEQYF
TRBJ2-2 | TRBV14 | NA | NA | TGTGCCAGCAGCCAACAAGGGGACACCGGGGAGCTGTTTTTT | CASSQQGDTGELFF
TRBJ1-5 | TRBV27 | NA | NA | TGTGCCAGCCGTCAGGGGTTACTGAGCAATCAGCCCCAGCATTTT | CASRQGLLSNQPQHF
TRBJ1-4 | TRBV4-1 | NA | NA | TGCGCCAGCAGCCCCCGGACAGATAATGAAAAACTGTTTTTT | CASSPRTDNEKLFF
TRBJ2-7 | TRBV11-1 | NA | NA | TGTGCCAGCAGCCCCATGCGAGTCAACGAGCAGTACTTC | CASSPMRVNEQYF
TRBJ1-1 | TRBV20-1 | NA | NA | TGCAGTGCTAGGGGGGGATCAGGAGCTTTCTTT | CSARGGSGAFF
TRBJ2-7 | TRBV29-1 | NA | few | TGCAGCGCGAGTGGGTCCTCGCGGGGCTACGAGCAGTACTTC | CSASGSSRGYEQYF
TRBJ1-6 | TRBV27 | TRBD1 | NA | TGTGCCAGCGGCCGGACAGGGAGCTCCTATAATTCACCCCTCCACTTT | CASGRTGSSYNSPLHF
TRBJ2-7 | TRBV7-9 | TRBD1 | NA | TGTGCCAGCAGCTGGGACAGTCCCTACGAGCAGTACTTC | CASSWDSPYEQYF
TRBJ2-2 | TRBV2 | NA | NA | TGTGCCAGCAGTGCATGGGACATGGGGAACACCGGGGAGCTGTTTTTT | CASSAWDMGNTGELFF
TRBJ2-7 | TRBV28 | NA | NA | TGTGCCAGCAGTTTACGGGGGAAAAGCTACGAGCAGTACTTC | CASSLRGKSYEQYF
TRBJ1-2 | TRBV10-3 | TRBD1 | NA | TGTGCCATCAGTGGAAAGCAGGGGGCGCGGAACTATGGCTACACCTTC | CAISGKQGARNYGYTF
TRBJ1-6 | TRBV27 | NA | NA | TGTGCCAGCAGTTTCACAGGGAATCATTCACCCCTCCACTTT | CASSFTGNHSPLHF
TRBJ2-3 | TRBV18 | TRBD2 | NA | TGTGCCAGCTCACCAATGACTAGCGGGAGTGTAGATACGCAGTATTTT | CASSPMTSGSVDTQYF
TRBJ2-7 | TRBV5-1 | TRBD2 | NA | TGCGCCAGCAGCTTGGCTAGCGGGAGGAGCGAGCAGTACTTC | CASSLASGRSEQYF
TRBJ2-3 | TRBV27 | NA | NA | TGTGCCAGCAGTTTTAGCCTTAGCACAGATACGCAGTATTTT | CASSFSLSTDTQYF
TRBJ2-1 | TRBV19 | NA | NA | TGTGCCAGTAAATCAGGATACAATGAGCAGTTCTTC | CASKSGYNEQFF
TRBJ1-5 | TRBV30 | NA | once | TGTGCCTGGAGCCCCGGGGGGGTCAATCAGCCCCAGCATTTT | CAWSPGGVNQPQHF
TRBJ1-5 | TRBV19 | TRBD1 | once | TGTGCCAGTAGTTATGCCGGGACAGGGGCTCAGCCCCAGCATTTT | CASSYAGTGAQPQHF
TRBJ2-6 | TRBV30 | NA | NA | TGTGCCTGGGTTACATCTGGGGCCAACGTCCTGACTTTC | CAWVTSGANVLTF
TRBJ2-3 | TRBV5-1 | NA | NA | TGCGCCAGCAGCCCGCCAGGGGTTGAAGATACGCAGTATTTT | CASSPPGVEDTQYF
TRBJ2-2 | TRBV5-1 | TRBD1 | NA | TGCGCCAGCAGGGAGACAGGGGACCACACCGGGGAGCTGTTTTTT | CASRETGDHTGELFF
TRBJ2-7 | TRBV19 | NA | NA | TGTGCCAGTAGTATAGATCCTAGGACCTACGAGCAGTACTTC | CASSIDPRTYEQYF
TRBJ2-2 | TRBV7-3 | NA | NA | TGTGCCAGCAGCTTATTGGGGCAGAACACCGGGGAGCTGTTTTTT | CASSLLGQNTGELFF
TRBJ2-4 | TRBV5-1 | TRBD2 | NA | TGCGCCAGCAGCTTAAAACCGGGACTAGCGGGAGAGGGACACAGCGTTCAGTACTTC | CASSLKPGLAGEGHSVQYF
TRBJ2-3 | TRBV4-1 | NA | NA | TGCGCCAGCAGCCCCAAAAGCGGGTCCGGCACAGATACGCAGTATTTT | CASSPKSGSGTDTQYF
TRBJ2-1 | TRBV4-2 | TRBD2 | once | TGTGCCAGCAGCCAGAACGCGGGGGGTGGCTCCTACAATGAGCAGTTCTTC | CASSQNAGGGSYNEQFF
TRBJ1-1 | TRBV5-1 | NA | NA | TGCGCCAGCAGCAAGCCTACAGGCCAGAACACTGAAGCTTTCTTT | CASSKPTGQNTEAFF
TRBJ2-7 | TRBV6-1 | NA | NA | TGTGCCAGCAGTGGCCAGGGCTACGAGCAGTACTTC | CASSGQGYEQYF
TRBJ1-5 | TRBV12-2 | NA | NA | TGTGCAAGTCGCTTAGCTCGGGTGCGGAGGGGGCATCAGCCCCAGCATTTT | CASRLARVRRGHQPQHF
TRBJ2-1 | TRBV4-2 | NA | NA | TGTGCCAGCAGCCAAGTACCAGCGGCACTGAGCTCCTACAATGAGCAGTTCTTC | CASSQVPAALSSYNEQFF
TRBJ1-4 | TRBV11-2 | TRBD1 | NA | TGTGCCAGCAGCTTGGGACAGGTTTATAATGAAAAACTGTTTTTT | CASSLGQVYNEKLFF
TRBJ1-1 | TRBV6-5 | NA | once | TGTGCCAGCAGTTACTCGGCGGGTTACACTGAAGCTTTCTTT | CASSYSAGYTEAFF
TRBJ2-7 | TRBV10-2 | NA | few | TGCGCCAGCAGTGGAGACGGAACTACCTACGAGCAGTACTTC | CASSGDGTTYEQYF